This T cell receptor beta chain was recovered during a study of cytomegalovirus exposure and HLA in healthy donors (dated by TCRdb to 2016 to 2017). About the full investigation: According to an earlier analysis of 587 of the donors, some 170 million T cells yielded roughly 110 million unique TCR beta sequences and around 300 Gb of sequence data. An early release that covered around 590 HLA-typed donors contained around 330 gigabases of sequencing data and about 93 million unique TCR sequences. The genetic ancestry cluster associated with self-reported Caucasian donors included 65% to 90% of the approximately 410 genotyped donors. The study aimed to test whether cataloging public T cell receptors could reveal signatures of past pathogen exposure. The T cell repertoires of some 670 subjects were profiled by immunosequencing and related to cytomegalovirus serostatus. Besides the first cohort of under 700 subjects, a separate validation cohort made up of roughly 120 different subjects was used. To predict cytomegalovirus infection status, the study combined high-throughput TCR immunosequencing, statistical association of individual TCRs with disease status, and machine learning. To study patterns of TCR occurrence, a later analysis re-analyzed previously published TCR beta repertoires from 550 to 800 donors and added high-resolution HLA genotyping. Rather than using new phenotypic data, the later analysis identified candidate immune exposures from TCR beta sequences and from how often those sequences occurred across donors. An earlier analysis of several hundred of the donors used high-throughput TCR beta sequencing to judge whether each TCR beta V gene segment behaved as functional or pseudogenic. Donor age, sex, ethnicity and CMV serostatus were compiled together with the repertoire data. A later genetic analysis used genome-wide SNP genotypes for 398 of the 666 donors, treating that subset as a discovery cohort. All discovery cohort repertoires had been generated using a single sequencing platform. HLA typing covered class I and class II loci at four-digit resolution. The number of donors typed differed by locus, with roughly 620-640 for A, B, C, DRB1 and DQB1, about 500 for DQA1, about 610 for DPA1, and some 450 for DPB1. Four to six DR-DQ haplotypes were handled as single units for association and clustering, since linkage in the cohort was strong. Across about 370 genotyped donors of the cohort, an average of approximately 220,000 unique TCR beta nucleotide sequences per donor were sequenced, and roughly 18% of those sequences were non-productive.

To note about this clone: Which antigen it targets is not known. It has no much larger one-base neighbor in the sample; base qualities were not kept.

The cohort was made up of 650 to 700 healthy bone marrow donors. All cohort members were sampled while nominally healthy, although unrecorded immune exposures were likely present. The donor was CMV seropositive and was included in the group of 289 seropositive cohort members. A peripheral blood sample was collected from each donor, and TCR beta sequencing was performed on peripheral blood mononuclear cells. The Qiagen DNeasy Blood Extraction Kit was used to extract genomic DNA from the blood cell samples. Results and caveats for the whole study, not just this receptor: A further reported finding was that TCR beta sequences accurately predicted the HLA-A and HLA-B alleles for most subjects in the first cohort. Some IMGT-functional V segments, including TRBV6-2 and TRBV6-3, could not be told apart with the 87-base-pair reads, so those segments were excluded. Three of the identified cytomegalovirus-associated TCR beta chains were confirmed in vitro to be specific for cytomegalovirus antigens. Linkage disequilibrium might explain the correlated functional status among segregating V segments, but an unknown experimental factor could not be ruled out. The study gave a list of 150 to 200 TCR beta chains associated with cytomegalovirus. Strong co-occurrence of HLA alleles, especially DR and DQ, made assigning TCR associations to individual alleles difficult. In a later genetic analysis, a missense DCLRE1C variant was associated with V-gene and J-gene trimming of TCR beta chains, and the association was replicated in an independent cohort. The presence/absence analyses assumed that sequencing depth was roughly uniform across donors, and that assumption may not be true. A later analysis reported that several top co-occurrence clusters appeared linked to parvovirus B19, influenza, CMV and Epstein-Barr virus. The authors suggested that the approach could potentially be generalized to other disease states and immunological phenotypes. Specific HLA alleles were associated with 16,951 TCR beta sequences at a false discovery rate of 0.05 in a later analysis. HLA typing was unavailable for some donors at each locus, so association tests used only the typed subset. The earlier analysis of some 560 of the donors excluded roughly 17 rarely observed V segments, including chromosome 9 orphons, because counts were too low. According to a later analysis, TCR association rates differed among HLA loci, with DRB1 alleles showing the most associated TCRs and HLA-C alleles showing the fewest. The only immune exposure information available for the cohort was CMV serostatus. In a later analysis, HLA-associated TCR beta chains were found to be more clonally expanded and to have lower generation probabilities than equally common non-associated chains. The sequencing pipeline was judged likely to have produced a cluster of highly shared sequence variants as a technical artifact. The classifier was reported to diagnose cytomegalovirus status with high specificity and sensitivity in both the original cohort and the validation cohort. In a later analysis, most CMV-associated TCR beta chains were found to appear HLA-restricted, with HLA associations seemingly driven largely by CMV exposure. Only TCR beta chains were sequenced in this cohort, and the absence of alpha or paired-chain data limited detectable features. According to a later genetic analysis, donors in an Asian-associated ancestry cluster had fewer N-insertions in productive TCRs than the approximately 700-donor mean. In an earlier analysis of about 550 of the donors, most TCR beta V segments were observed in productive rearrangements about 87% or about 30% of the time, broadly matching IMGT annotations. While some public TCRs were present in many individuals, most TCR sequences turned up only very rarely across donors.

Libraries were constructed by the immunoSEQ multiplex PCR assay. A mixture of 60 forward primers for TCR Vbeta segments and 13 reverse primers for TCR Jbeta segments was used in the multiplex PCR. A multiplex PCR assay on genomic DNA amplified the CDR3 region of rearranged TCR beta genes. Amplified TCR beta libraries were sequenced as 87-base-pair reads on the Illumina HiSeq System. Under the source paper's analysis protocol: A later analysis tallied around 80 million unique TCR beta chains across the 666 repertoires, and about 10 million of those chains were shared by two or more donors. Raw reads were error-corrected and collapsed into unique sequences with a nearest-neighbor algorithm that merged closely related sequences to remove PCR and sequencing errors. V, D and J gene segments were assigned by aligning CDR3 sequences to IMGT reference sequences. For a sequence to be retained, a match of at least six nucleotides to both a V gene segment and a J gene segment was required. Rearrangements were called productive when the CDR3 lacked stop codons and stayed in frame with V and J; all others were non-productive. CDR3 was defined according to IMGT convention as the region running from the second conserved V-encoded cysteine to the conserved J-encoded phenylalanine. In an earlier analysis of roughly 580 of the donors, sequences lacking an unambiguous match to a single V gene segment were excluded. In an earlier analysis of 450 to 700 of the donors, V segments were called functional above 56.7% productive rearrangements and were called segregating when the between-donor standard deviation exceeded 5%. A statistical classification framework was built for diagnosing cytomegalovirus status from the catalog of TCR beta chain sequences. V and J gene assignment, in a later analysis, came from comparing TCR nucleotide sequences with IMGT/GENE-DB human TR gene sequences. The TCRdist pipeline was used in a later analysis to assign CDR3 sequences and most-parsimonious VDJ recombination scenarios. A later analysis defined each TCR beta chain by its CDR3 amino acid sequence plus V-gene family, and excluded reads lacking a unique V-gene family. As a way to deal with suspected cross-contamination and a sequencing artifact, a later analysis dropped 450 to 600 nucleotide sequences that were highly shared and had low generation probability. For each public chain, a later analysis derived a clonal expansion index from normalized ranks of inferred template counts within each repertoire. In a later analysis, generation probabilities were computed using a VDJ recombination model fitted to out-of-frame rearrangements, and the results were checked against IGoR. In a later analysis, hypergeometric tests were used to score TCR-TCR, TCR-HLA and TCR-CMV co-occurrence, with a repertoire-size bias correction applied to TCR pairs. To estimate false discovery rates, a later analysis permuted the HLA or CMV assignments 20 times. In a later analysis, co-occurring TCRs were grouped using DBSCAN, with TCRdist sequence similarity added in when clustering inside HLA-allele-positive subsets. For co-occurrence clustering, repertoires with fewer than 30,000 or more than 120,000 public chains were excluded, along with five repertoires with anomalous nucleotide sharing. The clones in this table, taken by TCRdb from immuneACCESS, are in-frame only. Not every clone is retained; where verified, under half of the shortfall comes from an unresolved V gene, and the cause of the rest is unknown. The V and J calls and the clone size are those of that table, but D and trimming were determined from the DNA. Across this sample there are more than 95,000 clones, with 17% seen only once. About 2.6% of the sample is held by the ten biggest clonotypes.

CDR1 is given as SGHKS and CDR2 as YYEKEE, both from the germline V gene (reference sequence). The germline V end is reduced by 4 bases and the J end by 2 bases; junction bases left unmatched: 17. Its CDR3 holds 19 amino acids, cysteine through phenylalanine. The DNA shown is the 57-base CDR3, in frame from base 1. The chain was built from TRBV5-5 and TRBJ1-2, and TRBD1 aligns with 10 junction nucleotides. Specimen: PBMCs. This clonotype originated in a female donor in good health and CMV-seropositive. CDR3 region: CASSPTSRRDRGVNYGYTF. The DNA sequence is TGTGCCAGCAGCCCAACCAGTCGCCGGGACAGGGGAGTAAACTATGGCTACACCTTC.